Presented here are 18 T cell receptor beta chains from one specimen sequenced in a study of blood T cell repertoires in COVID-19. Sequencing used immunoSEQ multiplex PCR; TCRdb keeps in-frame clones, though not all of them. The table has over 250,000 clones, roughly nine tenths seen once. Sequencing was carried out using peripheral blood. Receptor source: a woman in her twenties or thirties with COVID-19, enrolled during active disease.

Here the CDR3 reads CASSVDRGRNEQFF. The CDR3 DNA reads TGTGCCAGCAGTGTGGACAGGGGGCGCAATGAGCAGTTCTTC. This chain links TRBV2 with TRBJ2-1; TRBD1 matches 11 bases. Germline V CDR1 and CDR2: SNHLY, FYNNEI. V lost 4 bases to trimming and J lost 6 bases; unmatched junction nucleotides: 2. The CDR3 is 14 residues long.

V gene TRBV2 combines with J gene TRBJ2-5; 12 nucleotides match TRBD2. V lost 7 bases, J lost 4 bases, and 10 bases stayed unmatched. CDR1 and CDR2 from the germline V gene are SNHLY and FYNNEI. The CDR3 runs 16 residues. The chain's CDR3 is CASTPTSGRSTETQYF. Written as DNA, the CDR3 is TGTGCCAGCACCCCGACTAGCGGGAGAAGTACAGAGACCCAGTACTTC.

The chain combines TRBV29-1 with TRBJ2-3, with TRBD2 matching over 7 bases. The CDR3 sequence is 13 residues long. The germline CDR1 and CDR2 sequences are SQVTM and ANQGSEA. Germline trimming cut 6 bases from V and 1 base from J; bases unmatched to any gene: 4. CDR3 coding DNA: TGCAGCGTGGAGCTAGCGGGCACAGATACGCAGTATTTT. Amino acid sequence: CSVELAGTDTQYF.

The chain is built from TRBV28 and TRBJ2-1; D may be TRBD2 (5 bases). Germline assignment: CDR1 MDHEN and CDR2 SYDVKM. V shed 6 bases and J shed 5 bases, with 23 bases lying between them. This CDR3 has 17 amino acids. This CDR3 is CASSPLQLELIDNEQFF. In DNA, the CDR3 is TGTGCCAGCAGCCCCCTACAACTAGAATTGATCGACAATGAGCAGTTCTTC.

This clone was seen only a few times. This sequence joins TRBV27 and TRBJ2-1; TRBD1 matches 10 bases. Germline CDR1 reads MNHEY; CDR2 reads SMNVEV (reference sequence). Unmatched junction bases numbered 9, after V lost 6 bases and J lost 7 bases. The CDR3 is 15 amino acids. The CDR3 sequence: CASRSGTGVGNEQFF. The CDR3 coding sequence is TGTGCCAGCAGATCCGGGACAGGGGTGGGTAATGAGCAGTTCTTC.

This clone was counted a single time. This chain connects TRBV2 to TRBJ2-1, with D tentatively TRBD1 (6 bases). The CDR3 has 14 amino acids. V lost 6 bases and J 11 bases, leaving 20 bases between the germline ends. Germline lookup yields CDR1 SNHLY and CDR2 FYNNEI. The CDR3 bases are TGTGCCAGCAGGGGGCTAAGGACAGAAACGAAGCAGTTCTTC. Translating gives CASRGLRTETKQFF.

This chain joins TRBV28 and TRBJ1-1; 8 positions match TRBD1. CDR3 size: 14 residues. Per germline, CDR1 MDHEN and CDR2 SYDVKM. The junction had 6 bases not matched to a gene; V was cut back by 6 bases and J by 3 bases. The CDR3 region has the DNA TGTGCCAGCAGGTACAGGGGGGCGGACACTGAAGCTTTCTTT. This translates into CASRYRGADTEAFF.

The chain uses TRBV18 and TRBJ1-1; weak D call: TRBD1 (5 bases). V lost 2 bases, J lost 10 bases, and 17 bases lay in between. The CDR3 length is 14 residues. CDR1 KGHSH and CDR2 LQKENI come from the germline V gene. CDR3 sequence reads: CASSPSPLQEGAFF. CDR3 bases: TGTGCCAGCTCACCAAGCCCCTTACAGGAGGGAGCTTTCTTT.

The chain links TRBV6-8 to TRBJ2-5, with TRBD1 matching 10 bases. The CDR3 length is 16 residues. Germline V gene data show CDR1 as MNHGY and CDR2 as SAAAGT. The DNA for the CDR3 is TGTGGCGACGCAGAGCGGACAGGGGGTTGTCAAGAGACCCAGTACTTC. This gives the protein CGDAERTGGCQETQYF.

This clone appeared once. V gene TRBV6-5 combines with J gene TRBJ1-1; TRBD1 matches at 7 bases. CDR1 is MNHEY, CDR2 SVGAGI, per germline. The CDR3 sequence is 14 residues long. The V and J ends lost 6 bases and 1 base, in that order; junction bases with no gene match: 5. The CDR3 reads CASSNRGSNTEAFF. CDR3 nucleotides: TGTGCCAGCAGCAACAGGGGCTCGAACACTGAAGCTTTCTTT.

CDR3 loop: CASSLDLGSLAETQYF. The DNA for the CDR3 is TGTGCCAGCAGCTTAGATCTGGGCTCACTAGCGGAGACCCAGTACTTC. The gene calls are TRBV11-2 and TRBJ2-5; 7 bases map to TRBD2. The germline V gene encodes CDR1 SGHAT and CDR2 FQNNGV. The CDR3 length is 16 residues. V shed 0 bases and J 5 bases; nucleotides not matched to a gene: 9.

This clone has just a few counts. CDR3 amino acids: CASSVNPFREQYF. The CDR3 nucleotides are TGTGCCAGCAGCGTGAACCCGTTTCGGGAGCAGTACTTC. The rearrangement uses TRBV9 and TRBJ2-7, with D uncertain. The CDR3 covers 13 residues. The V gene's germline CDR1 is SGDLS and CDR2 YYNGEE. V was pared by 2 bases and J by 7 bases, with 13 bases between.

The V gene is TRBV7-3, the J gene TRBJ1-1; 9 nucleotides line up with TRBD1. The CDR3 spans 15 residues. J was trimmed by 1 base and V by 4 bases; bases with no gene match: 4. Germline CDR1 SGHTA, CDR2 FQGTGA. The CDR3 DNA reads TGTGCCAGCAGCTCACAGGGGGCAGGGAACACTGAAGCTTTCTTT. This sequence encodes CASSSQGAGNTEAFF.

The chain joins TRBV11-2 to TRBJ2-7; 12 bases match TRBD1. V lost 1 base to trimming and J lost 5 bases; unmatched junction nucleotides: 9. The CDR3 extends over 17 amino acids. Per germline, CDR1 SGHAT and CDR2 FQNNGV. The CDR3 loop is CASSLGQAGTGGHEQYF. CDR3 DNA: TGTGCCAGCAGCTTAGGTCAGGCCGGGACAGGGGGCCACGAGCAGTACTTC.

The CDR3 nucleotides read TGTGCTACCAGCGGGAGAGGCAGCACAGATACGCAGTATTTT. Its translation is CATSGRGSTDTQYF. The V and J genes are TRBV5-4 and TRBJ2-3, with 8 bases fitting TRBD2. The CDR3 is 14 amino acids. CDR1 SGHNT and CDR2 YYREEE come from the germline V gene (reference sequence).

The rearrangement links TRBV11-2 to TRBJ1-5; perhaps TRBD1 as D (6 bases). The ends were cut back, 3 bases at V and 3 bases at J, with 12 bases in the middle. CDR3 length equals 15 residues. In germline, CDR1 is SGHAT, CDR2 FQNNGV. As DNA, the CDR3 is TGTGCCAGCAGCTTGCTGACAGGCCTCAATCAGCCCCAGCATTTT. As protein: CASSLLTGLNQPQHF.

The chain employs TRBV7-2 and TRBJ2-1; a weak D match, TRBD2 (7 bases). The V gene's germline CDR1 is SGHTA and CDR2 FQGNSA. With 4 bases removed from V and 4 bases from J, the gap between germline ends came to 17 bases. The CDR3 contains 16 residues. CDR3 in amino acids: CASSWSAGQEYNEQFF. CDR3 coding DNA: TGTGCCAGCAGCTGGTCAGCGGGACAAGAGTACAATGAGCAGTTCTTC.

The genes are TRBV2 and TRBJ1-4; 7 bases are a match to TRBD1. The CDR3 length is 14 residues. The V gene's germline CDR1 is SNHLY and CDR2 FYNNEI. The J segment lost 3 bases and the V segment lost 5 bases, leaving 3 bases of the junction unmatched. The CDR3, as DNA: TGTGCCAGCAGTCCCCAGGGGGCTAATGAAAAACTGTTTTTT. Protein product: CASSPQGANEKLFF.